What follows is one T cell receptor beta chain and its context. The data are from a study of blood T cell repertoires in COVID-19. For the study at large: The United States, Italy and Spain provided the acute and convalescent COVID-19 samples. From T cells, B-cell-depleted T cells, or PBMCs came the material, which was cDNA or gDNA.

The CDR3 is 16 amino acids. V lost 4 bases, J lost 2 bases, and 12 bases lay in between. Per germline, CDR1 ENHRY and CDR2 SYGVKD. Under the authors' procedure: Reference gene primer amplification gave estimated nucleated cell counts. Produced via immunoSEQ multiplex PCR; TCRdb's table is partial and in-frame only. The V and J calls and clone size were taken over from that table, and D and trimming were inferred from the DNA. The sample includes about 280,000 clones, approximately 83% seen only once; the top ten take roughly 10%. Sequenced material: peripheral blood. The sequence was obtained from a woman aged 50 to 60 who had recovered from COVID-19. The V and J genes are TRBV10-3 and TRBJ2-6, with D unclear. CDR3 amino acids: CAISVASNPGANVLTF. The CDR3 region has the DNA TGTGCCATCAGTGTCGCCTCTAACCCTGGGGCCAACGTCCTGACTTTC.